One sample yielded the 19 T cell receptor beta chains listed below, sequenced in a study of cytomegalovirus exposure and HLA in healthy donors. The table came from immunoSEQ multiplex PCR; TCRdb's copy has only in-frame clones and leaves some out. The data show 90,000 to 150,000 clones, roughly 83% seen once. Sample: PBMCs. These receptors all come from a man aged 18 to 29 in good health and CMV-seronegative.

V usage is TRBV5-1 and J usage is TRBJ1-1; D is uncertain. Germline lookup yields CDR1 SGHRS and CDR2 YFSETQ. V lost 6 bases and J lost 4, with 13 bases in between. This CDR3 region has 13 residues. For the CDR3, the DNA is TGCGCCAGCAACGAAACGGGAGGCACTGAAGCTTTCTTT. This encodes CASNETGGTEAFF.

V is TRBV27 and J is TRBJ1-6; D is undetermined. CDR3 length equals 15 residues. The V and J ends lost 3 bases and 5 bases respectively, with 11 bases between them. CDR1 is MNHEY and CDR2 is SMNVEV in the germline V gene (reference sequence). The CDR3 DNA reads TGTGCCAGCAGTTTGTATGGGGAGAATAATTCACCCCTCCACTTT. It encodes CASSLYGENNSPLHF.

The V call is TRBV30, the J call TRBJ1-5; D is undetermined. Germline-derived CDR1 and CDR2 are GTSNPN and SVGIG (reference sequence). Trimming stripped 1 base from V and 5 bases from J, with 6 bases between. The CDR3 loop spans 12 amino acids. The CDR3 region is CAWSGIDQPQHF. CDR3 nucleotides: TGTGCCTGGAGTGGTATAGATCAGCCCCAGCATTTT. Drawing the rest from reference TRBV30 and TRBJ1-5, the complete variable domain is SQTIHQWPATLVQPVGSPLSLECTVEGTSNPNLYWYRQAAGRGLQLLFYSVGIGQISSEVPQNLSASRPQDRQFILSSKKLLLSDSGFYLCAWSGIDQPQHFGDGTRLSIL.

The chain carries TRBV11-2 and TRBJ1-4, with 7 bases fitting TRBD1. Germline V gene sequence: CDR1 SGHAT, CDR2 FQNNGV. V shed 5 bases, J shed 13 bases, and the junction held 19 bases outside the gene matches. The CDR3 has 16 amino acids. CDR3 DNA sequence: TGTGCCAGCAGCCGAAACACTAGACAGGGCCCCGGGAGACTGTTTTTT. Translation gives CASSRNTRQGPGRLFF.

This sequence joins TRBV19 and TRBJ1-2; 8 bases fit TRBD1. This CDR3 comprises 14 residues. V shed 4 bases and J 6 bases; nucleotides not matched to a gene: 7. Germline assignment: CDR1 LNHDA and CDR2 SQIVND (reference sequence). CDR3 in DNA: TGTGCCAGTAGTAACGGACAGGGCATTGATGGCTACACCTTC. Translated, it gives CASSNGQGIDGYTF.

The genes are TRBV27 and TRBJ2-7; D might be TRBD1 (6 bases). V was trimmed by 2 bases and J by 6 bases, leaving 14 bases between them. The CDR3 spans 14 residues. Germline CDR1 reads MNHEY; CDR2 reads SMNVEV (reference sequence). The CDR3 bases are TGTGCCAGCAGTTTAGGGCAGGGGTTTGGCGAGCAGTACTTC. Its protein product is CASSLGQGFGEQYF.

This chain links TRBV5-4 with TRBJ2-7; D unclear. Germline V gene lookup returns CDR1 SGHNT and CDR2 YYREEE (reference sequence). The CDR3 totals 12 residues. V was pared by 3 bases and J by 6 bases, with 10 bases between. As DNA, the CDR3 is TGTGCCAGCAGCTCCGACATTTCCGAGCAGTACTTC. Translated, it gives CASSSDISEQYF.

This clone has only a few counts. The J gene is TRBJ2-7, the V gene TRBV30; 8 nucleotides agree with TRBD1. V lost 4 bases to trimming and J lost 4 bases; unmatched junction nucleotides: 6. The CDR3 covers 13 residues. Germline V gene data show CDR1 as GTSNPN and CDR2 as SVGIG (reference sequence). CDR3 protein: CAWTRGTGYEQYF. The CDR3 nucleotides read TGTGCCTGGACCCGTGGGACAGGTTACGAGCAGTACTTC.

The chain couples TRBV11-2 to TRBJ1-3, with a weak D call TRBD1 (6 bases). V shed 3 bases and J shed 10 bases, with 16 bases lying between them. The CDR3 extends over 14 amino acids. Germline CDR1 reads SGHAT; CDR2 reads FQNNGV. The chain's CDR3 is CASSFQGLERTIYF. CDR3 bases: TGTGCCAGCAGCTTTCAGGGGCTGGAAAGGACCATATATTTT.

This chain links TRBV5-1 with TRBJ2-2; TRBD1 agrees at 10 bases. V trimming: 5 bases; J trimming: 5 bases; junction bases outside the gene matches: 3. CDR1 SGHRS and CDR2 YFSETQ come from the germline V gene. The length of the CDR3 is 14 residues. CDR3 DNA: TGCGCCAGCAGACTGGACAGGGGGACCGGGGAGCTGTTTTTT. This encodes CASRLDRGTGELFF.

This sequence joins TRBV5-4 and TRBJ1-5; D uncertain. Germline assignment: CDR1 SGHNT and CDR2 YYREEE (reference sequence). Trimming took off 4 bases at V and 0 bases at J, with 8 bases between the two ends. This CDR3 is 14 amino acids long. The DNA of the CDR3 is TGTGCCAGCAGCCACCGGGGTAGCAATCAGCCCCAGCATTTT. It specifies CASSHRGSNQPQHF. The variable domain in full, completed from reference TRBV5-4 and TRBJ1-5, reads ETGVTQSPTHLIKTRGQQVTLRCSSQSGHNTVSWYQQALGQGPQFIFQYYREEENGRGNFPPRFSGLQFPNYSSELNVNALELDDSALYLCASSHRGSNQPQHFGDGTRLSIL.

The genes are TRBV9 and TRBJ1-4; 10 bases match TRBD1. The germline V gene encodes CDR1 SGDLS and CDR2 YYNGEE. With 4 bases clipped from V and 7 bases from J, the junction kept 7 bases outside the gene matches. The CDR3 contains 15 residues. The CDR3, as DNA: TGTGCCAGCAGCCAACGGACAGGGGGAGGTGAAAAACTGTTTTTT. Residues: CASSQRTGGGEKLFF.

The gene calls are TRBV5-1 and TRBJ1-3, with D maybe TRBD1 (5 bases). This CDR3 comprises 14 residues. Trimming took 0 bases from V and 4 from J, leaving 8 bases between them. The V gene's germline CDR1 is SGHRS and CDR2 YFSETQ. The chain's CDR3 is CASSLAGFGNTIYF. The CDR3 nucleotides are TGCGCCAGCAGCTTGGCAGGGTTCGGAAACACCATATATTTT.

This chain links TRBV4-1 with TRBJ2-4; TRBD1 might be the D (5 bases). This CDR3 has 16 residues. Germline CDR1 is MGHRA and CDR2 is YSYEKL. Trimming stripped 1 base from V and 3 bases from J, with 13 bases between. DNA for the CDR3: TGCGCCAGCAGCCAAGGCCCTGCGACAGACAAAAACATTCAGTACTTC. Translated, it gives CASSQGPATDKNIQYF.

DNA of the CDR3: TGTGCCAGTAGAAGACAGGGGACCACTGAAGCTTTCTTT. This sequence encodes CASRRQGTTEAFF. The V and J genes are TRBV19 and TRBJ1-1, with TRBD1 matching over 8 bases. Germline CDR1 is LNHDA and CDR2 is SQIVND (reference sequence). V gave up 6 bases and J gave up 4 bases; unmatched junction bases: 4. The CDR3 runs to 13 residues.

On this clone itself: This is likely a read error, given that the CDR3 carries no conserved phenylalanine or tryptophan at its end. Because the CDR3's place on the DNA is in doubt, the DNA is left out and the CDR3 is given as listed by TCRdb. The chain joins TRBV19 to TRBJ2-2; TRBD2 reflects the table's D call only, with no check against the DNA. The length of the CDR3 is 11 amino acids, counting both ends. Germline CDR1 is LNHDA and CDR2 is SQIVND (reference sequence). The CDR3 sequence is CASSNQLARSI.

The chain couples TRBV7-8 to TRBJ2-1; 11 nucleotides line up with TRBD2. V lost 2 bases and J lost 0; bases outside the gene matches: 9. CDR3 length: 19 residues. Germline V gene lookup returns CDR1 SGHVS and CDR2 FQNEAQ. The CDR3 spells CASSLYGTSGTNSYNEQFF. The DNA for the CDR3 is TGTGCCAGCAGCTTATATGGGACTAGCGGTACCAACTCCTACAATGAGCAGTTCTTC. The full variable domain, in which reference TRBV7-8 and TRBJ2-1 provide the parts outside the CDR3, is GAGVSQSPRYKVAKRGQDVALRCDPISGHVSLFWYQQALGQGPEFLTYFQNEAQLDKSGLPSDRFFAERPEGSVSTLKIQRTQQEDSAVYLCASSLYGTSGTNSYNEQFFGPGTRLTVL.

The gene calls are TRBV5-1 and TRBJ1-1, with D possibly matching TRBD1 (5 bases). Germline V CDR1 and CDR2: SGHRS, YFSETQ. The CDR3 totals 15 residues. V was clipped by 0 bases and J by 2 bases, with 11 bases between them. In DNA, the CDR3 is TGCGCCAGCAGCTTGGAGGTGGGGGGTAACACTGAAGCTTTCTTT. Its protein product is CASSLEVGGNTEAFF.

This clone was counted a single time. The chain carries TRBV7-8 and TRBJ1-1, with a tentative D call TRBD1 (6 bases). The length of the CDR3 is 16 residues. CDR1 and CDR2 from the germline V gene are SGHVS and FQNEAQ. Trimming stripped 2 bases from V and 0 bases from J, with 13 bases between. CDR3: CASSLRGRGMNTEAFF. Written as DNA, the CDR3 is TGTGCCAGCAGCTTACGGGGCAGGGGCATGAACACTGAAGCTTTCTTT.